These 10 T cell receptor beta chains were sequenced from one sample in a study of blood T cell repertoires in COVID-19. Measured with immunoSEQ multiplex PCR; TCRdb has only the in-frame clones, and not every one. The sample has 190,000 or so clones; about 80% are singletons. The material sequenced was peripheral blood. The receptors shown here come from a human donor with acute or convalescent COVID-19. The donor label of this sample is uncertain.

CDR3 amino acids: CASSLSSGRVREQYF. Written as DNA, the CDR3 is TGTGCCAGCAGCTTATCGAGCGGGAGAGTGCGAGAGCAGTACTTC. This rearrangement joins TRBV11-1 to TRBJ2-7; the match to TRBD2 covers 8 bases. The V segment lost 2 bases and the J segment 7 bases; nucleotides outside the gene matches: 10. CDR1 is SGHAT and CDR2 is FQDESV in the germline V gene (reference sequence). This CDR3 spans 15 amino acids.

V is TRBV28 and J is TRBJ2-7, with TRBD1 matching 9 bases. Trimming removed 4 bases from V and 7 bases from J; junction bases left unmatched: 5. The length of the CDR3 is 13 residues. In germline, CDR1 is MDHEN, CDR2 SYDVKM. Written as DNA, the CDR3 is TGTGCCAGCAGTTACGGACAGGGGAGGGAGCAGTACTTC. It specifies CASSYGQGREQYF.

This sequence joins TRBV9 and TRBJ2-7, with TRBD1 identical over 11 bases. The V and J ends lost 4 bases and 6 bases, in that order; junction bases with no gene match: 6. Germline CDR1 is SGDLS and CDR2 is YYNGEE. CDR3 length equals 14 residues. In DNA, the CDR3 is TGTGCCAGCAGCCTTCGGACAGGGGGCGGCGAGCAGTACTTC. This translates into CASSLRTGGGEQYF.

The rearrangement links TRBV6-6 to TRBJ2-1, with a possible D match to TRBD2 (6 bases). Germline CDR1 MNHNY, CDR2 SVGAGI (reference sequence). CDR3 size: 15 residues. V was cut by 6 bases and J by 8 bases, with 20 bases left in between. CDR3 nucleotide sequence: TGTGCCAGCAGCCAGGGACTTCCCCGATACGATGAGCAGTTCTTC. As protein: CASSQGLPRYDEQFF.

J is TRBJ2-5 and V is TRBV5-4; no definite D call. Germline CDR1 reads SGHNT; CDR2 reads YYREEE (reference sequence). Trimming stripped 9 bases from V and 1 base from J, with 13 bases between. The CDR3 runs 13 residues. CDR3 sequence: CATQKSRQETQYF. The DNA for the CDR3 is TGTGCCACCCAAAAGAGTCGCCAAGAGACCCAGTACTTC. Filled out from reference TRBV5-4 and TRBJ2-5, the complete variable domain reads ETGVTQSPTHLIKTRGQQVTLRCSSQSGHNTVSWYQQALGQGPQFIFQYYREEENGRGNFPPRFSGLQFPNYSSELNVNALELDDSALYLCATQKSRQETQYFGPGTRLLVL.

The J gene is TRBJ2-5, the V gene TRBV19; no clear D gene. The CDR3 is 14 amino acids. Germline values: CDR1 LNHDA, CDR2 SQIVND (reference sequence). Trimming removed 4 bases at V and 5 bases at J, with 14 bases between. CDR3 loop: CASSSLAIGETQYF. In DNA form, the CDR3 reads TGTGCCAGTAGTAGCTTGGCCATCGGGGAGACCCAGTACTTC.

This chain links TRBV7-2 with TRBJ2-5; TRBD2 matches 12 bases. Germline CDR1 and CDR2: SGHTA and FQGNSA. The CDR3 has 16 amino acids. With V trimmed by 4 bases and J by 1 base, 4 bases remained unmatched. Here the CDR3 DNA reads TGTGCCAGCAGCTCCTCTAGCGGGAGGGCCCAAGAGACCCAGTACTTC. This translates into CASSSSSGRAQETQYF.

The chain has TRBV24-1 and TRBJ2-3; weak D call: TRBD1 (6 bases). Germline CDR1 KGHDR, CDR2 SFDVKD. V dropped 9 bases and J dropped 1 base, with 10 bases sitting between them. This CDR3 is built from 13 residues. For the CDR3, the DNA is TGTGCCACCGGGCAGGGGCGCACAGATACGCAGTATTTT. Translated, it gives CATGQGRTDTQYF.

This sequence joins TRBV30 and TRBJ1-1; D may be TRBD1 (5 bases). V shed 5 bases and J shed 1 base, with 17 bases lying between them. This CDR3 has 15 residues. CDR1 is GTSNPN, CDR2 SVGIG, per germline (reference sequence). CDR3 residues: CAWVNTRGRNTEAFF. In nucleotides, the CDR3 is TGTGCCTGGGTAAACACCCGGGGGAGGAACACTGAAGCTTTCTTT.

The J gene is TRBJ2-1, the V gene TRBV6-5, with 7 bases aligning to TRBD2. The CDR3 loop spans 15 amino acids. Germline V gene data show CDR1 as MNHEY and CDR2 as SVGAGI. The trim removed 3 bases at V and 10 bases at J, leaving 12 bases unmatched. The chain's CDR3 is CASSYEGGPRNEQFF. DNA of the CDR3: TGTGCCAGCAGTTATGAGGGAGGGCCTCGGAACGAGCAGTTCTTC.